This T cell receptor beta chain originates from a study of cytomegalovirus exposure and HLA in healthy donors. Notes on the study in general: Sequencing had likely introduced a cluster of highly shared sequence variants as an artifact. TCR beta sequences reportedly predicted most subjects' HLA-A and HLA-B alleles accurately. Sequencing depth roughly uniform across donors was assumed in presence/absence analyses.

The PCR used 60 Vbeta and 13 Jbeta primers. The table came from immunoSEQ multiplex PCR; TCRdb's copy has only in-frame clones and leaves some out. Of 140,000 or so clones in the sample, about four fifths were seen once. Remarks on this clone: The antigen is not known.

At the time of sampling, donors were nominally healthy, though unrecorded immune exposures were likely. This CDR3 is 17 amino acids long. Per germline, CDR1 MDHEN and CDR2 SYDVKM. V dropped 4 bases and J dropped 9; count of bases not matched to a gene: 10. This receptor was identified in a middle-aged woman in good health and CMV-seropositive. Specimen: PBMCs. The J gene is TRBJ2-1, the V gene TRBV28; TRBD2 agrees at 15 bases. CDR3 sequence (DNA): TGTGCCAGCAGTTCAGGACTAGCGGGAGGGCCGACGGGTGAGCAGTTCTTC. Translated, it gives CASSSGLAGGPTGEQFF.